A single sample gave rise to the 21 T cell receptor beta chains below, sequenced in a study of radiation and T cells in renal cell carcinoma. Here immunoSEQ multiplex PCR was the method, and the copy in TCRdb shows in-frame clones only, minus some. The profile covers 95,000 or so clones, with 80% to 90% appearing a single time and less than 10% taken by the ten largest. Time point here: baseline pretreatment blood. Treatment given: 15 Gy SBRT to primary tumor, nephrectomy 4 weeks later. The sample in question was blood, obtained from a patient whose treatment included radiotherapy and nephrectomy. The origin of the receptors is a man aged 50-60 years with renal cell carcinoma.

The rearrangement links TRBV19 to TRBJ2-7; TRBD1 aligns across 8 bases. The CDR3 length is 16 residues. V lost 3 bases to trimming and J lost 3 bases; unmatched junction nucleotides: 10. Looked up from germline, CDR1 is LNHDA and CDR2 is SQIVND (reference sequence). The CDR3 sequence: CASSIVTGTGFYEQYF. The CDR3 DNA is TGTGCCAGTAGTATCGTCACCGGGACAGGATTCTACGAGCAGTACTTC. Combining the CDR3 with reference TRBV19 and TRBJ2-7 gives the whole variable domain DGGITQSPKYLFRKEGQNVTLSCEQNLNHDAMYWYRQDPGQGLRLIYYSQIVNDFQKGDIAEGYSVSREKKESFPLTVTSAQKNPTAFYLCASSIVTGTGFYEQYFGPGTRLTVT.

The chain has TRBV10-3 and TRBJ2-3, with 8 bases matching TRBD2. The CDR3 sequence is 17 residues long. Germline loops: CDR1 ENHRY, CDR2 SYGVKD. The junction had 12 bases not matched to a gene; V was cut back by 3 bases and J by 4 bases. CDR3 sequence (DNA): TGTGCCATCAGTGATTCAAAACGGGAGGGCGGGGCAGATACGCAGTATTTT. This translates into CAISDSKREGGADTQYF.

This clone was recorded only once. The J gene is TRBJ2-5, the V gene TRBV28; TRBD2 aligns across 9 bases. Trimming cost V 5 bases and J 2 bases; bases outside gene matches: 6. Germline CDR1 and CDR2: MDHEN and SYDVKM. The CDR3 is 15 amino acids. The CDR3 protein is CASSTRLADQETQYF. In nucleotides, the CDR3 is TGTGCCAGCAGTACGAGACTAGCGGATCAAGAGACCCAGTACTTC.

This clone appeared once. This chain uses TRBV5-5 with TRBJ2-2, with 8 bases aligning to TRBD1. V was clipped by 6 bases and J by 4 bases; unmatched bases: 8. Per the germline V gene, CDR1 is SGHKS and CDR2 is YYEKEE (reference sequence). The CDR3 contains 15 residues. CDR3 in amino acids: CASTHGTGGTGELFF. The CDR3 DNA is TGTGCCAGCACCCACGGGACAGGCGGCACCGGGGAGCTGTTTTTT. Full variable domain (remainder filled in from reference TRBV5-5 and TRBJ2-2): DAGVTQSPTHLIKTRGQQVTLRCSPISGHKSVSWYQQVLGQGPQFIFQYYEKEERGRGNFPDRFSARQFPNYSSELNVNALLLGDSALYLCASTHGTGGTGELFFGEGSRLTVL.

The rearrangement joins TRBV7-9 to TRBJ2-3; 9 nucleotides match TRBD2. The CDR3 has 17 residues. The V gene's germline CDR1 is SEHNR and CDR2 FQNEAQ (reference sequence). J lost 2 bases, V lost 5 bases, and 11 bases had no gene match. CDR3 in amino acids: CASSPEGASGTTDTQYF. DNA of the CDR3: TGTGCCAGCAGCCCAGAGGGCGCTAGCGGGACCACAGATACGCAGTATTTT.

This chain connects TRBV9 to TRBJ2-2, with a weak D call TRBD1 (5 bases). The CDR3 is made up of 16 amino acids. Trimming shortened V by 0 bases and J by 1 base, and 10 bases separated the two germline ends. The V gene's germline CDR1 is SGDLS and CDR2 YYNGEE. CDR3 protein: CASSVGSGWNTGELFF. The CDR3 coding sequence is TGTGCCAGCAGCGTAGGTTCAGGGTGGAACACCGGGGAGCTGTTTTTT.

This chain joins TRBV5-1 and TRBJ2-5, with D perhaps matching TRBD2 (5 bases). Germline loops: CDR1 SGHRS, CDR2 YFSETQ. This CDR3 comprises 14 residues. The V end lost 7 bases, the J end lost 2 bases, and 15 bases lay between the germline ends. The CDR3 reads CASGKGQRQETQYF. CDR3 nucleotide sequence: TGCGCCAGCGGTAAGGGTCAGCGGCAAGAGACCCAGTACTTC.

This clone has a single count. V gene TRBV5-4 combines with J gene TRBJ2-2; 9 bases agree with TRBD2. This CDR3 has 16 amino acids. The ends lost 1 base at V and 6 bases at J; junction bases unmatched: 7. Per the germline V gene, CDR1 is SGHNT and CDR2 is YYREEE (reference sequence). For the CDR3, the DNA is TGTGCCAGCAGCTTGATGGCTAGCGGGAATGCCGGGGAGCTGTTTTTT. The encoded protein is CASSLMASGNAGELFF.

J is TRBJ1-4 and V is TRBV6-1; 10 positions agree with TRBD1. Germline CDR1 reads MNHNS; CDR2 reads SASEGT. The CDR3 consists of 16 residues. The V gene end was trimmed by 5 bases and the J gene end by 0 bases; junction bases not matched to a gene: 3. The CDR3 spells CASSQGQGATNEKLFF. DNA for the CDR3: TGTGCCAGCAGTCAAGGACAGGGGGCAACTAATGAAAAACTGTTTTTT.

The genes are TRBV19 and TRBJ1-1; TRBD1 might be the D (5 bases). The CDR3 loop spans 17 amino acids. Germline CDR1 is LNHDA and CDR2 is SQIVND (reference sequence). Deletions cut 8 bases from V and 1 base from J, with 23 bases between. In DNA, the CDR3 is TGTGCCAGTCGCGTGGGGAGGGGCCTCCTCAAGAACACTGAAGCTTTCTTT. Translating it yields CASRVGRGLLKNTEAFF.

V and J are TRBV7-9 and TRBJ1-3, with no clear D. The CDR3 spans 15 residues. In germline, CDR1 is SEHNR, CDR2 FQNEAQ (reference sequence). The V gene lost 3 bases and the J gene lost 3 bases, with 12 bases spanning the gap. The CDR3 here is CASSLTDGVGNTIYF. As DNA, the CDR3 is TGTGCCAGCAGCTTGACCGATGGAGTTGGAAACACCATATATTTT.

CDR3 protein: CASSLVGGETYEQYF. DNA for the CDR3: TGTGCCAGCAGCTTAGTGGGGGGGGAAACCTACGAGCAGTACTTC. V gene TRBV7-8 combines with J gene TRBJ2-7; TRBD2 aligns across 7 bases. The ends lost 1 base at V and 2 bases at J; junction bases unmatched: 5. This CDR3 is 15 amino acids long. CDR1 and CDR2 from the germline V gene are SGHVS and FQNEAQ.

CDR3 nucleotide sequence: TGTGCCAGCAGTGAAACTAGGGCCGGGGAGCTGTTTTTT. This sequence encodes CASSETRAGELFF. The V call is TRBV6-1, the J call TRBJ2-2, with D perhaps TRBD2 (5 bases). Trimming shortened V by 2 bases and J by 6 bases, and 7 bases separated the two germline ends. The germline V gene has CDR1 MNHNS and CDR2 SASEGT. This CDR3 has 13 amino acids.

This sequence joins TRBV18 and TRBJ2-7; 7 bases line up with TRBD2. Germline V gene sequence: CDR1 KGHSH, CDR2 LQKENI. The V segment lost 1 base and the J segment 3 bases; nucleotides outside the gene matches: 3. The CDR3 is 14 residues long. The CDR3 loop reads CASSPRDYRYEQYF. The CDR3 coding sequence is TGTGCCAGCTCACCACGGGACTACCGCTACGAGCAGTACTTC.

The rearrangement uses TRBV13 and TRBJ1-6, with D unclear. Germline CDR1 and CDR2: PRHDT and FYEKMQ (reference sequence). V lost 4 bases and J 4 bases, leaving 8 bases between the germline ends. The CDR3 runs 14 residues. The DNA of the CDR3 is TGTGCCAGCAGCTCAGACCGGTATAATTCACCCCTCCACTTT. It codes for CASSSDRYNSPLHF.

The chain uses TRBV2 and TRBJ2-7; no clear D. The ends were cut back, 4 bases at V and 1 base at J, with 11 bases in the middle. The CDR3 has 14 amino acids. The germline V gene encodes CDR1 SNHLY and CDR2 FYNNEI. This CDR3 reads CASSARHPSYEQYF. DNA of the CDR3: TGTGCCAGCAGTGCGCGCCATCCATCCTACGAGCAGTACTTC.

The chain uses TRBV19 and TRBJ1-1; 10 nucleotides line up with TRBD1. Germline-derived CDR1 and CDR2 are LNHDA and SQIVND (reference sequence). This CDR3 contains 16 residues. The V segment lost 6 bases and the J segment 0 bases; nucleotides outside the gene matches: 7. The CDR3 here is CASRPWTGGLNTEAFF. The CDR3 nucleotides are TGTGCCAGTAGGCCATGGACAGGGGGATTGAACACTGAAGCTTTCTTT.

As DNA, the CDR3 is TGTGCCAGCAGGGGGGACGCCACGCAGTATTTT. Translation: CASRGDATQYF. V usage is TRBV2 and J usage is TRBJ2-3, with D perhaps given as TRBD1 or TRBD2 (5 bases each). V was shortened by 6 bases and J by 9 bases, with 10 bases between the two germline ends. Germline CDR1 SNHLY, CDR2 FYNNEI. This CDR3 has 11 residues.

Here the CDR3 reads CASGRRGSLYEQYF. The CDR3, as DNA: TGTGCCAGCGGGCGGCGGGGGTCACTCTACGAGCAGTACTTC. The chain uses TRBV27 and TRBJ2-7, with 7 bases fitting TRBD2. Germline CDR1 and CDR2: MNHEY and SMNVEV (reference sequence). Trimming cost V 8 bases and J 3 bases; bases outside gene matches: 10. This CDR3 region has 14 residues.

The J gene is TRBJ2-5, the V gene TRBV6-6; 8 nucleotides match TRBD2. V shed 2 bases and J 5 bases; nucleotides not matched to a gene: 10. This CDR3 has 16 amino acids. Germline V lookup: CDR1 MNHNY, CDR2 SVGAGI (reference sequence). This CDR3 is CASSYGTSNIVETQYF. The CDR3, as DNA: TGTGCCAGCAGTTACGGGACTAGTAACATTGTGGAGACCCAGTACTTC.

The chain couples TRBV15 to TRBJ1-2, with D uncertain. This CDR3 is built from 14 residues. The V gene's germline CDR1 is LNHNV and CDR2 YYDKDF (reference sequence). V lost 5 bases and J 5 bases, leaving 15 bases between the germline ends. This CDR3 reads CATSPSSRRYGYTF. The CDR3 DNA reads TGTGCCACCAGCCCCTCAAGCCGGCGGTATGGCTACACCTTC. Combining the CDR3 with reference TRBV15 and TRBJ1-2 gives the whole variable domain DAMVIQNPRYQVTQFGKPVTLSCSQTLNHNVMYWYQQKSSQAPKLLFHYYDKDFNNEADTPDNFQSRRPNTSFCFLDIRSPGLGDTAMYLCATSPSSRRYGYTFGSGTRLTVV.